The T cell receptor beta chain under discussion was sequenced for a study of cytomegalovirus exposure and HLA in healthy donors. Study observations and caveats: Most TCR sequences were rare, but some public TCRs occurred in many donors. Researchers counted around 170 TCR beta chains as cytomegalovirus-associated. As was reported, the classifier diagnosed cytomegalovirus status with high specificity and sensitivity.

Points on this clone: Its antigen is not known.

This CDR3 has 14 amino acids. Germline trimming cut 7 bases from V and 7 bases from J; bases unmatched to any gene: 10. CDR1 and CDR2 (germline): MNHEY, SVGAGI. A roughly 130-subject validation cohort, separate from the approximately 670-subject first cohort, supplied the donors. Profiling relied on immunoSEQ multiplex PCR, and the TCRdb table lists in-frame clones only, not all of them. The repertoire includes approximately 260,000 clones, approximately 83% of them detected once, and roughly 1% sits in the top ten. The sequenced sample was PBMCs. This receptor was obtained from a woman under 30 in good health and CMV-seronegative. The rearrangement uses TRBV6-5 and TRBJ2-7; 10 bases are shared with TRBD2. In DNA form, the CDR3 reads TGTGCCAGCACCAACCTAGCGGGGGCCGGTGAGCAGTACTTC. Translation: CASTNLAGAGEQYF.